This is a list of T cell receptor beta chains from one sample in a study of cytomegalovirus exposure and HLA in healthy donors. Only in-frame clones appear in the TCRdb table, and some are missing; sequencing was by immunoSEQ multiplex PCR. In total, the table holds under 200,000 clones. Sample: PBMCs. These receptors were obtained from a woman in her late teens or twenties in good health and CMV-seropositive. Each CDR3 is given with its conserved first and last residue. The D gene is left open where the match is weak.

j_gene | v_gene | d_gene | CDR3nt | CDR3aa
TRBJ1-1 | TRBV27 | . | TGTGCCAGCAGTCCCCGAACTAGGAGTGAAGCTTTCTTT | CASSPRTRSEAFF
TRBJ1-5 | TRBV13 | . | TGTGCCAGCAGCTTAGGCCCGGATCAGCCCCAGCATTTT | CASSLGPDQPQHF
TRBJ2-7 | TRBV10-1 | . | TGCGCCAGCAGTGAGCCAGGGGCCTACGAGCAGTACTTC | CASSEPGAYEQYF
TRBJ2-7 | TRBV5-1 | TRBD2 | TGCGCCAGCAGCTTGAGCTGGCGGGAGTATGACGAGCAGTACTTC | CASSLSWREYDEQYF
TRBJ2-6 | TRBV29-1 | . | TGCAGCGTTGAGCTGGCAGGGATCACTTCTGGGGCCAACGTCCTGACTTTC | CSVELAGITSGANVLTF
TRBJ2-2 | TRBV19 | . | TGTGCCAGTAGTACCCCCCCGGGGCGGGGTCAACTCAACACCGGGGAGCTGTTTTTT | CASSTPPGRGQLNTGELFF
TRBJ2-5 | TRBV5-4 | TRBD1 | TGTGCCAGCAGCCCTCCGGGACAGACCCAAGAGACCCAGTACTTC | CASSPPGQTQETQYF
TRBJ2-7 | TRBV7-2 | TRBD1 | TGTGCCAGCAGCCCGACAGGGGTGGGCGAGCAGTACTTC | CASSPTGVGEQYF
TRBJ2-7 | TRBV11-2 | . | TGTGCCAGCAGCTTCATCGGGTTGACCTACGAGCAGTACTTC | CASSFIGLTYEQYF
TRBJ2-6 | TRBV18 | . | TGTGCCAGCTCGGACTCAGGATTCTCTGGGGCCAACGTCCTGACTTTC | CASSDSGFSGANVLTF
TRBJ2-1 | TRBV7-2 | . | TGTGCCAGCAGTTACTACAATGAGCAGTTCTTC | CASSYYNEQFF
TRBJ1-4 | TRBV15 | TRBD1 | TGTGCCACCAGCAGAGGCCAGGGGGCGAATGAAAAACTGTTTTTT | CATSRGQGANEKLFF
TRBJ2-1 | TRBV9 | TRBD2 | TGTGCCAGCAGCTCCTCTCGGGGGTGGACTAGCGGGAGTTATGAGCAGTTCTTC | CASSSSRGWTSGSYEQFF
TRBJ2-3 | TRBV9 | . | TGTGCCAGCAGCGTAGACGGGAGCACAGATACGCAGTATTTT | CASSVDGSTDTQYF
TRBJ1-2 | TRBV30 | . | TGTGCCTGGAGTAAAGCGGGCGGGTATGGCTACACCTTC | CAWSKAGGYGYTF
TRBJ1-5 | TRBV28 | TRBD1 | TGTGCCAGCAGTTCGGGACAGGGGAGCAATCAGCCCCAGCATTTT | CASSSGQGSNQPQHF
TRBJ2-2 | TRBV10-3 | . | TGTGCCATCAGTGAGTCGATGCTCTTAAGGGCGGGCACCGGGGAGCTGTTTTTT | CAISESMLLRAGTGELFF
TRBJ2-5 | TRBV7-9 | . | TGTGCCAGCAGCTTCCCATACAGGGTTGGGCAAGAGACCCAGTACTTC | CASSFPYRVGQETQYF
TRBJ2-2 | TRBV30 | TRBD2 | TGTGCCTGGAAGGGACTAGATAGGAACACCGGGGAGCTGTTTTTT | CAWKGLDRNTGELFF
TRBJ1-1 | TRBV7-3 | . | TGTGCCAGCAGCTTAGTTCCGGGAAACACTGAAGCTTTCTTT | CASSLVPGNTEAFF
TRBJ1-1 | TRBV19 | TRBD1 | TGTGCCAGTAGTATTTCCCCAGGGGGCTACACTGAAGCTTTCTTT | CASSISPGGYTEAFF
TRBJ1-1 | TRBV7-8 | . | TGTGCCAGCAGCCTAAGTGAGAACACTGAAGCTTTCTTT | CASSLSENTEAFF
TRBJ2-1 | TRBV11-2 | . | TGTGCCAGCAGCAACTCCCCTGGGGGGTCTCTGTACTCCTACAATGAGCAGTTCTTC | CASSNSPGGSLYSYNEQFF
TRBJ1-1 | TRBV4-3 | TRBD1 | TGCGCCAGCAGCCAAGAAACGGGGACAGGGAGGGTCGAAGGTTTCTTT | CASSQETGTGRVEGFF
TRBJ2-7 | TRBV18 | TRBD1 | TGTGCCAGCTCACCTACACGACAGGGCGAATTCTACGAGCAGTACTTC | CASSPTRQGEFYEQYF
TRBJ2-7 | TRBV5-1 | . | TGCGCCAGCAGCGAGGACAGACTGTACGAGCAGTACTTC | CASSEDRLYEQYF
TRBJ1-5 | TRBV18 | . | TGTGCCAGCTCACCAGACCTAGGCAATCAGCCCCAGCATTTT | CASSPDLGNQPQHF
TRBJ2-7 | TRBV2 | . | TGTGCCAGCAGTACAGGGCTCTACGAGCAGTACTTC | CASSTGLYEQYF
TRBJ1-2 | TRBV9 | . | TGTGCCAGCAGCGCTTCAATATCATCGGGTTATGGCTACACCTTC | CASSASISSGYGYTF
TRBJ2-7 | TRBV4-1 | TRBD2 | TGCGCCAGCAGCCTCGACCGGGAGGGGATTGAGCAGTACTTC | CASSLDREGIEQYF
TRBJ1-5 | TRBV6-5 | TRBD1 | TGTGCCAGCAGTTCAACCGGAATCACAGGGGATCAGCCCCAGCATTTT | CASSSTGITGDQPQHF
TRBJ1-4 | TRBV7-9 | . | TGTGCCAGCAGCTTTTCCGGGGGTGGAGATGAAAAACTGTTTTTT | CASSFSGGGDEKLFF
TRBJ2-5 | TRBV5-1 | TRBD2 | TGCGCCAGCAGCTTCGGGACTAGCAGCCCACAAGAGACCCAGTACTTC | CASSFGTSSPQETQYF
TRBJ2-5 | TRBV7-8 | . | TGTGCCAGCAGCTTTAGACTAGAACAAGAGACCCAGTACTTC | CASSFRLEQETQYF
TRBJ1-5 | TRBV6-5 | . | TGTGCCAGCGCCCAGGCCCAGGGTGGGCGGCAGCCCCAGCATTTT | CASAQAQGGRQPQHF
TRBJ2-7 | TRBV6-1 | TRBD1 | TGTGCCAGCAGTGAAGGGGGACAGAGAAGATACGAGCAGTACTTC | CASSEGGQRRYEQYF
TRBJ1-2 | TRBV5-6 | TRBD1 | TGTGCCAGCAGCCATGGACAGGGGGCTAACTATGGCTACACCTTC | CASSHGQGANYGYTF